This T cell receptor (beta chain) was retrieved from a study of low-dose radiotherapy and immunotherapy resistance in tumors. Across the study: For Cohort 1, fractions of 0.5 Gy were given every 2 weeks, reaching 6.5 Gy overall. Ipilimumab 1 mg/kg every six weeks, together with nivolumab 240 mg every two weeks, was given intravenously to patients.

CDR1 is SQVTM and CDR2 is ANQGSEA in the germline V gene. The V gene end was trimmed by 6 bases and the J gene end by 10 bases; junction bases not matched to a gene: 11. This CDR3 comprises 14 residues. Time point denoted: after trial treatment. Described treatment: LDRT plus nivolumab, ipilimumab, low-dose cyclophosphamide and aspirin (RACIN trial). Donors received a regimen that comprised nivolumab, ipilimumab, aspirin, low-dose cyclophosphamide and low-dose radiotherapy. Priming of first-strand cDNA relied on TRAV- and TRBV-specific primers (covering alpha and beta chains). TCR amplification used 15 to 20 PCR cycles, a constant-region primer and a V-primer adapter. TCRdb itself ran the reads through MiXCR, one entry per CDR3 protein. The data contain about 30,000 distinct CDR3 sequences, about 49% of them singletons.

V usage is TRBV29-1 and J usage is TRBJ2-1; 11 bases line up with TRBD2. The sample here was PBMCs, taken after low-dose radiotherapy plus immunotherapy. The clonotype originates from a male donor with gallbladder cancer. CDR3 sequence: CSVEPSGRPSEQFF. The CDR3 nucleotides are TGCAGCGTGGAACCTAGCGGGAGGCCTTCCGAGCAGTTCTTC.